The 32 T cell receptor beta chains listed next were all sequenced from one sample in a study of OX40 agonist ivuxolimab in advanced cancers. Libraries were prepared through the immunoSEQ multiplex PCR assay. TCRdb provides this immuneACCESS table in a form limited to in-frame rearrangements. Some clones are lacking; in checked studies, under half of them reflect an unresolved V gene, and why the rest are absent is not known. The sample yields around 18,000 clones; roughly 84% were counted once. The ten biggest clones cover roughly an eighth of the sample. The material was CD4+ or CD8+ T cells sorted from blood, obtained in a trial of the OX40 agonist ivuxolimab. These receptors were collected from an adult with an advanced solid tumor such as melanoma, head and neck, liver or kidney cancer.

This rearrangement joins TRBV28 to TRBJ1-1; 12 bases agree with TRBD1. Unmatched junction bases numbered 16, after V lost 7 bases and J lost 1 base. Germline CDR1 and CDR2: MDHEN and SYDVKM. The CDR3 is made up of 19 amino acids. The CDR3 protein is CASMYRDRGRLIRNTEAFF. The CDR3 DNA reads TGTGCCAGCATGTACCGGGACAGGGGGCGTTTGATCCGGAACACTGAAGCTTTCTTT. The full variable domain, with the rest looked up from reference TRBV28 and TRBJ1-1, is DVKVTQSSRYLVKRTGEKVFLECVQDMDHENMFWYRQDPGLGLRLIYFSYDVKMKEKGDIPEGYSVSREKKERFSLILESASTNQTSMYLCASMYRDRGRLIRNTEAFFGQGTRLTVV.

V gene TRBV5-8 combines with J gene TRBJ2-5; D is possibly TRBD1 or TRBD2 (5 bases each). CDR1 and CDR2 (germline): SGHTS, YDEGEE. This CDR3 has 13 amino acids. V lost 7 bases to trimming and J lost 4 bases, with 14 bases between them. The CDR3 is CASGAGVGETQYF. In nucleotides, the CDR3 is TGTGCCAGCGGGGCCGGGGTTGGAGAGACCCAGTACTTC.

This chain uses TRBV19 with TRBJ1-1; a weak D match, TRBD1 (5 bases). The germline V gene encodes CDR1 LNHDA and CDR2 SQIVND (reference sequence). The CDR3 totals 17 residues. Trimming shortened V by 4 bases and J by 1 base, and 19 bases separated the two germline ends. The CDR3 DNA reads TGTGCCAGTAGTACCCCGGGGAGGGGAGAGGGGAACACTGAAGCTTTCTTT. Its translation is CASSTPGRGEGNTEAFF.

The V and J genes are TRBV28 and TRBJ2-4; D is unclear. The V end was cut by 5 bases, the J end by 1 base, with 12 bases between. CDR1 and CDR2 (germline): MDHEN, SYDVKM. This CDR3 contains 15 residues. Written as DNA, the CDR3 is TGTGCCAGCAGTACCTACCATCTTGCCAAAAACATTCAGTACTTC. This translates into CASSTYHLAKNIQYF. Full variable domain (rest looked up from reference TRBV28 and TRBJ2-4): DVKVTQSSRYLVKRTGEKVFLECVQDMDHENMFWYRQDPGLGLRLIYFSYDVKMKEKGDIPEGYSVSREKKERFSLILESASTNQTSMYLCASSTYHLAKNIQYFGAGTRLSVL.

The chain couples TRBV5-6 to TRBJ1-2, with a weak D call TRBD1 (6 bases). Trimming removed 5 bases from V and 2 bases from J, with 16 bases in between. This CDR3 has 15 amino acids. Germline lookup yields CDR1 SGHDT and CDR2 YYEEEE. The CDR3 bases are TGTGCCAGCAGGAGAGAGGCAGGGGCCAACTATGGCTACACCTTC. Its translation: CASRREAGANYGYTF.

V and J are TRBV6-1 and TRBJ2-7; D gene uncertain. CDR3 length equals 14 residues. Trimming took off 3 bases at V and 0 bases at J, with 9 bases between the two ends. Germline V gene sequence: CDR1 MNHNS, CDR2 SASEGT. CDR3 sequence reads: CASSELYSSYEQYF. In DNA form, the CDR3 reads TGTGCCAGCAGTGAGTTATACAGCTCCTACGAGCAGTACTTC.

The rearrangement links TRBV25-1 to TRBJ2-7; D is undetermined. Looked up from germline, CDR1 is MGHDK and CDR2 is SYGVNS. The CDR3 runs to 15 residues. Trimming cost V 1 base and J 3 bases, with 13 bases left between them. The CDR3 nucleotides read TGTGCCAGCAGTGAATCCCAAAGACACAACTACGAGCAGTACTTC. Translating it yields CASSESQRHNYEQYF.

V and J are TRBV4-2 and TRBJ2-1; perhaps TRBD2 as D (6 bases). Germline CDR1 is LGHNA and CDR2 is YNFKEQ. The ends were cut back, 3 bases at V and 1 base at J, with 13 bases in the middle. The CDR3 totals 16 residues. The CDR3 is CASSQRGQPSYNEQFF. CDR3 DNA sequence: TGTGCCAGCAGCCAGCGGGGCCAGCCTTCCTACAATGAGCAGTTCTTC.

The CDR3 DNA reads TGTGCCAGCAGCTCGACTAGCGGGAGTCGATCAGATGAGCAGTTCTTC. Translating it yields CASSSTSGSRSDEQFF. J is TRBJ2-1 and V is TRBV7-6; TRBD2 aligns across 12 bases. Germline V gene data show CDR1 as SGHVS and CDR2 as FNYEAQ. The CDR3 contains 16 residues. The V and J ends lost 4 bases and 8 bases, in that order; junction bases with no gene match: 9. The entire variable domain, with the rest obtained from reference TRBV7-6 and TRBJ2-1, is as follows: GAGVSQSPRYKVTKRGQDVALRCDPISGHVSLYWYRQALGQGPEFLTYFNYEAQQDKSGLPNDRFSAERPEGSISTLTIQRTEQRDSAMYRCASSSTSGSRSDEQFFGPGTRLTVL.

The gene calls are TRBV10-3 and TRBJ1-1; tentatively, D is TRBD1 (6 bases). The CDR3 sequence is 12 residues long. Trimming removed 11 bases at V and 1 base at J, with 11 bases between. The V gene's germline CDR1 is ENHRY and CDR2 SYGVKD. This CDR3 reads CASRGPNTEAFF. In DNA, the CDR3 is TGTGCCTCCCGGGGGCCGAACACTGAAGCTTTCTTT.

This clone showed up just a few times. J is TRBJ2-7 and V is TRBV29-1; the D gene is possibly TRBD2 (6 bases). The CDR3 contains 14 residues. With 0 bases removed from V and 6 bases from J, the gap between germline ends came to 15 bases. The germline gives CDR1 SQVTM, CDR2 ANQGSEA. The CDR3 nucleotides read TGCAGCGTTGAAGATCCGGAGGGCCAGGGCGAGCAGTACTTC. This translates into CSVEDPEGQGEQYF.

This chain links TRBV5-4 with TRBJ1-2; 7 bases match TRBD1. Trimming cost V 6 bases and J 1 base; bases outside gene matches: 6. The CDR3 is 14 amino acids. Germline assignment: CDR1 SGHNT and CDR2 YYREEE (reference sequence). CDR3: CASKYRGYNYGYTF. CDR3 DNA: TGTGCCAGCAAGTACAGGGGCTATAACTATGGCTACACCTTC. Filled out from reference TRBV5-4 and TRBJ1-2, the complete variable domain reads ETGVTQSPTHLIKTRGQQVTLRCSSQSGHNTVSWYQQALGQGPQFIFQYYREEENGRGNFPPRFSGLQFPNYSSELNVNALELDDSALYLCASKYRGYNYGYTFGSGTRLTVV.

A word on this clone: The sample contains more than one DNA sequence encoding this CDR3. The rearrangement uses TRBV18 and TRBJ2-5, with D uncertain. Per the germline V gene, CDR1 is KGHSH and CDR2 is LQKENI. The CDR3 loop spans 12 amino acids. The V gene lost 3 bases and the J gene lost 4 bases, with 6 bases spanning the gap. DNA for the CDR3: TGTGCCAGCTCACCCGGTGGAGAGACCCAGTACTTC. Amino acids: CASSPGGETQYF.

Worth noting for this clone: The junction differs from germline at one of its ends, possibly a read error. The genes are TRBV2 and TRBJ2-4; D is unresolved. The CDR3 length is 10 residues. Germline CDR1 SNHLY, CDR2 FYNNEI. CDR3 DNA: TGTGCCAGCAGTCCTACGACCACTCACTTC. Translating gives CASSPTTTHF.

The J gene is TRBJ2-7, the V gene TRBV27, with no clear D. The ends were cut back, 0 bases at V and 3 bases at J, with 9 bases in the middle. CDR1 and CDR2 from the germline V gene are MNHEY and SMNVEV (reference sequence). The CDR3 runs 14 residues. The CDR3 nucleotides read TGTGCCAGCAGTTTATCCTGGGATATCTACGAGCAGTACTTC. Translation: CASSLSWDIYEQYF.

This clone was detected once. This chain connects TRBV7-2 to TRBJ2-7; no firm D call. V was cut by 5 bases and J by 9 bases, with 17 bases left in between. The CDR3 sequence is 13 residues long. Germline V gives CDR1 SGHTA, CDR2 FQGNSA. Here the CDR3 DNA reads TGTGCCAGCAGCCCACCCCTCCGGGTCGGGCAGTACTTC. This gives the protein CASSPPLRVGQYF.

This rearrangement joins TRBV27 to TRBJ1-2; D is unresolved. The germline V gene has CDR1 MNHEY and CDR2 SMNVEV (reference sequence). The ends were cut back, 2 bases at V and 2 bases at J, with 6 bases in the middle. This CDR3 contains 13 residues. The CDR3 protein is CASSLGWNYGYTF. The CDR3 region has the DNA TGTGCCAGCAGTTTAGGGTGGAACTATGGCTACACCTTC.

This clone was detected once. CDR3 protein: CASSQNREYGYTF. CDR3 DNA: TGCGCCAGCAGCCAGAACAGGGAGTATGGCTACACCTTC. V gene TRBV4-1 combines with J gene TRBJ1-2; D is perhaps TRBD1 (6 bases). This CDR3 region has 13 residues. V shed 3 bases and J shed 5 bases, with 10 bases lying between them. CDR1 is MGHRA and CDR2 is YSYEKL in the germline V gene.

J is TRBJ1-1 and V is TRBV20-1; D uncertain. The CDR3 sequence is 11 residues long. Germline CDR1 DFQATT, CDR2 SNEGSKA (reference sequence). V was trimmed by 0 bases and J by 1 base, leaving 0 bases between them. In nucleotides, the CDR3 is TGCAGTGCTAGAGAGAACACTGAAGCTTTCTTT. This translates into CSARENTEAFF.

The rearrangement joins TRBV11-3 to TRBJ2-3, with no clear D. V dropped 5 bases and J dropped 0 bases, with 6 bases sitting between them. Germline V gene sequence: CDR1 SGHNT, CDR2 YENEEA. The CDR3 sequence is 13 residues long. CDR3 DNA: TGTGCCAGCAGCGCAGACAGCACAGATACGCAGTATTTT. Translated: CASSADSTDTQYF.

This rearrangement joins TRBV4-2 to TRBJ2-1; D unclear. Trimming took 4 bases from V and 5 from J, leaving 12 bases between them. CDR3 length equals 14 residues. CDR1 and CDR2 (germline): LGHNA, YNFKEQ. CDR3 residues: CASSPEVTDNEQFF. DNA of the CDR3: TGTGCCAGCAGCCCAGAGGTAACCGACAATGAGCAGTTCTTC.

This clone appeared a few times. The rearrangement joins TRBV7-3 to TRBJ2-3; TRBD2 matches 7 bases. The germline V gene has CDR1 SGHTA and CDR2 FQGTGA. V was clipped by 4 bases and J by 4 bases; unmatched bases: 2. This CDR3 has 13 amino acids. The CDR3 coding sequence is TGTGCCAGCAGCTCGGGACTATCAGATACGCAGTATTTT. Protein product: CASSSGLSDTQYF.

In its sample, this clone was seen once. This chain links TRBV28 with TRBJ1-5; D is perhaps TRBD1 (5 bases). Between the trimmed V and J ends, which lost 6 bases and 0 bases, there was a span of 18 bases. This CDR3 contains 17 residues. The germline V gene has CDR1 MDHEN and CDR2 SYDVKM. The CDR3 loop is CASSQPFGGDSNQPQHF. DNA of the CDR3: TGTGCCAGCAGCCAGCCCTTTGGGGGGGATAGCAATCAGCCCCAGCATTTT.

The chain employs TRBV4-3 and TRBJ2-3; 9 bases fit TRBD2. V was clipped by 3 bases and J by 1 base; unmatched bases: 5. The CDR3 runs 16 residues. Germline V gene lookup returns CDR1 LGHNA and CDR2 YSLEER. DNA for the CDR3: TGCGCCAGCAGCCACGAGACTAGCGGAGGCACAGATACGCAGTATTTT. As protein: CASSHETSGGTDTQYF.

V and J are TRBV6-1 and TRBJ2-3; the D is unclear. The ends were cut back, 2 bases at V and 7 bases at J, with 7 bases in the middle. The CDR3 covers 12 residues. Germline V gene sequence: CDR1 MNHNS, CDR2 SASEGT. CDR3 coding DNA: TGTGCCAGCAGTGAACTTCGGTATACGCAGTATTTT. Residues: CASSELRYTQYF.

The rearrangement joins TRBV12-5 to TRBJ1-1; tentatively, D is TRBD1 (5 bases). The ends were cut back, 0 bases at V and 3 bases at J, with 20 bases in the middle. Germline CDR1 reads LGHNT; CDR2 reads FRNRAP. This CDR3 comprises 18 residues. The DNA of the CDR3 is TGTGCTAGTGGTTTGGTACAAGGTCAGGGAGGGGCAGACACTGAAGCTTTCTTT. It codes for CASGLVQGQGGADTEAFF.

The chain combines TRBV11-2 with TRBJ2-1, with 8 bases lining up with TRBD2. Germline-derived CDR1 and CDR2 are SGHAT and FQNNGV. The CDR3 extends over 15 amino acids. Trimming at V came to 5 bases and at J to 5 bases, leaving 8 bases not matched to a gene. The CDR3 sequence is CASSPLAGMDNEQFF. The CDR3 nucleotides read TGTGCCAGCAGCCCCTTAGCGGGGATGGACAATGAGCAGTTCTTC.

The J gene is TRBJ1-1, the V gene TRBV2, with D perhaps TRBD1 (5 bases). Trimming stripped 3 bases from V and 1 base from J, with 12 bases between. The germline gives CDR1 SNHLY, CDR2 FYNNEI. This CDR3 spans 15 amino acids. The DNA for the CDR3 is TGTGCCAGCAGTGAGTACAGGATTTCGAACACTGAAGCTTTCTTT. Residues: CASSEYRISNTEAFF. The complete variable domain, with remaining parts taken from reference TRBV2 and TRBJ1-1, reads EPEVTQTPSHQVTQMGQEVILRCVPISNHLYFYWYRQILGQKVEFLVSFYNNEISEKSEIFDDQFSVERPDGSNFTLKIRSTKLEDSAMYFCASSEYRISNTEAFFGQGTRLTVV.

The table lists this clone with a count of one. The rearrangement links TRBV28 to TRBJ1-2; D not resolved. Germline values: CDR1 MDHEN, CDR2 SYDVKM. There are 17 residues in the CDR3. Trimming stripped 4 bases from V and 4 bases from J, with 22 bases between. The chain's CDR3 is CASSSRPGSSWGYGYTF. CDR3 sequence (DNA): TGTGCCAGCAGTTCCCGTCCTGGGTCTTCATGGGGCTATGGCTACACCTTC.

The CDR3 DNA reads as TGTGCCAGCTCACTTACAACTCACTCTGGGGCCAACGTCCTGACTTTC. This translates into CASSLTTHSGANVLTF. The genes are TRBV18 and TRBJ2-6; no definite D call. The germline V and J ends were trimmed by 4 bases and 0 bases, with 10 bases remaining between them. The CDR3 runs 16 residues. Germline values: CDR1 KGHSH, CDR2 LQKENI.

The sample holds a few counts of this clone. V gene TRBV5-1 combines with J gene TRBJ2-4, with 7 bases matching TRBD2. The junction had 2 bases not matched to a gene; V was cut back by 0 bases and J by 2 bases. The germline gives CDR1 SGHRS, CDR2 YFSETQ. The CDR3 covers 15 residues. The CDR3 DNA reads TGCGCCAGCAGCTTGGACGGGGGGACCAAAAACATTCAGTACTTC. It is translated as CASSLDGGTKNIQYF.

This chain connects TRBV28 to TRBJ2-6, with D hard to call. Trimming removed 6 bases at V and 0 bases at J, with 9 bases between. CDR3 length equals 15 residues. Per germline, CDR1 MDHEN and CDR2 SYDVKM. The CDR3 region has the DNA TGTGCCAGCAGGCCTCAGTCCTCTGGGGCCAACGTCCTGACTTTC. Its translation: CASRPQSSGANVLTF.